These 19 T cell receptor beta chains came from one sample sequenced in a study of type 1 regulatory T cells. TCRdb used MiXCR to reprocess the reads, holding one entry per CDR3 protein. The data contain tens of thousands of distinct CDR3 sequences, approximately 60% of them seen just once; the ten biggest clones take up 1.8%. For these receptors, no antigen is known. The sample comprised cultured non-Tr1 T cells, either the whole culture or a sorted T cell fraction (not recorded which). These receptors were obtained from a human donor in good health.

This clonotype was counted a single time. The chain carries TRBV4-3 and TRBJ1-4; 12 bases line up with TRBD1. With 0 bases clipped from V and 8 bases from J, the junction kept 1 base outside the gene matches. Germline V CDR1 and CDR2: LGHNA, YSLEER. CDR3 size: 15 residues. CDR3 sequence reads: CASSQDGTGGEKLFF. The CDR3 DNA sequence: TGCGCCAGCAGCCAAGATGGGACAGGGGGCGAAAAACTGTTTTTT.

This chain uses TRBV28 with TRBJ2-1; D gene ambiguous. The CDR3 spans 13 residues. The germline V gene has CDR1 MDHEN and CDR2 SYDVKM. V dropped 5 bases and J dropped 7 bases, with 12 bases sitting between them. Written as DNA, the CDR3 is TGTGCCAGCAGTCCCCGTAGCTCGAATGAGCAGTTCTTC. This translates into CASSPRSSNEQFF.

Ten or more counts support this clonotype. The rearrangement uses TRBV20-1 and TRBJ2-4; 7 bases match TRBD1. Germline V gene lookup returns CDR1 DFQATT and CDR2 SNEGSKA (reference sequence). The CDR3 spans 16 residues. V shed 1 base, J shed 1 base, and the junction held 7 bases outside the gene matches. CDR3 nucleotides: TGCAGTGCTAGAGGTGGGACAGTAACGGCCAAAAACATTCAGTACTTC. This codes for CSARGGTVTAKNIQYF.

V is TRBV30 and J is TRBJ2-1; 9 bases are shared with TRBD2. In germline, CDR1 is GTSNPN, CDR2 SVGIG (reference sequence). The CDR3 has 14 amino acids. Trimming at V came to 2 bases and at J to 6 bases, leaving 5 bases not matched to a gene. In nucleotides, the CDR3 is TGTGCCTGGAGTCGATTAGCGGGAGTCAATGAGCAGTTCTTC. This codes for CAWSRLAGVNEQFF.

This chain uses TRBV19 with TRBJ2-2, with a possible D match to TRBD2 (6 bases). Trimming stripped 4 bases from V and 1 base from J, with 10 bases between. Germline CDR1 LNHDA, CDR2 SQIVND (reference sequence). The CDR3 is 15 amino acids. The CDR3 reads CASSKGGMNTGELFF. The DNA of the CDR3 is TGTGCCAGTAGTAAGGGCGGGATGAACACCGGGGAGCTGTTTTTT.

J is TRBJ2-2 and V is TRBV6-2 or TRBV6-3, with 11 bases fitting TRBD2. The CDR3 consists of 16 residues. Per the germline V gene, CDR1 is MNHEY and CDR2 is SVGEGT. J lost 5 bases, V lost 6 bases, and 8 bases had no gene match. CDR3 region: CASRGLAGGWTGELFF. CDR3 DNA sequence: TGTGCCAGCAGGGGTCTAGCGGGAGGTTGGACCGGGGAGCTGTTTTTT.

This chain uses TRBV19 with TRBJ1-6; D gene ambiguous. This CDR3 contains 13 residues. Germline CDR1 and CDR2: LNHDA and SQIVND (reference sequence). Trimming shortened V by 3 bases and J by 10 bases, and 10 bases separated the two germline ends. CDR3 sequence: CASSMIQYSPLHF. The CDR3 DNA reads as TGTGCCAGTAGTATGATACAGTACTCACCCCTCCACTTT.

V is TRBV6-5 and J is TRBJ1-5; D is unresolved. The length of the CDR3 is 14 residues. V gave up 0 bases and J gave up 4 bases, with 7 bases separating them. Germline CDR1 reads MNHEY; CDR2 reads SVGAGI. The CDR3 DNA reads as TGTGCCAGCAGTTACTCAGGGAGGAATCAGCCCCAGCATTTT. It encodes CASSYSGRNQPQHF.

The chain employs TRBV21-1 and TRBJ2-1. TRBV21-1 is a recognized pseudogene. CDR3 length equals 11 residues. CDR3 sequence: CASSSQAEQFF. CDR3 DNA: TGTGCCAGCAGCAGTCAGGCTGAGCAGTTCTTC.

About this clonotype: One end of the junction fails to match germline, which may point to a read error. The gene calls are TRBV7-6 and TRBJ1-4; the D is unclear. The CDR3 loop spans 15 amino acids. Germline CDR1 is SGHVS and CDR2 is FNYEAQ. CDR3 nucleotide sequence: TGTGCCAGCAGCAATCGACCCTCAACTAATGAAAGACTGTTTTTT. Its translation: CASSNRPSTNERLFF.

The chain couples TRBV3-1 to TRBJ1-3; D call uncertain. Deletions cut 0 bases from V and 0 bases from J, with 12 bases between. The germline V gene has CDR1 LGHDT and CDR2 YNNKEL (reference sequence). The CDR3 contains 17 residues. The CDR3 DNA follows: TGTGCCAGCAGCCAAGATCAAGGCGGCAACTCTGGAAACACCATATATTTT. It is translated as CASSQDQGGNSGNTIYF.

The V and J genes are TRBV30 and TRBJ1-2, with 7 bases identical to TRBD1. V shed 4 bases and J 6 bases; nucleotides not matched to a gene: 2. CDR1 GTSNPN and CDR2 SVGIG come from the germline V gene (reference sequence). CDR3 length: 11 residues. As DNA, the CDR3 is TGTGCCTGGAACAGGGGCGATGGCTACACCTTC. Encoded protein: CAWNRGDGYTF.

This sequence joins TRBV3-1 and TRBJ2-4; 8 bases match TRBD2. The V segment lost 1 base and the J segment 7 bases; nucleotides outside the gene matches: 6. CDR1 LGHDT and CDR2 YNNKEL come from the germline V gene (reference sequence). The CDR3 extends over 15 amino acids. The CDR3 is CASSQGPAGENIQYF. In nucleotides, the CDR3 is TGTGCCAGCAGCCAAGGTCCAGCGGGAGAGAACATTCAGTACTTC.

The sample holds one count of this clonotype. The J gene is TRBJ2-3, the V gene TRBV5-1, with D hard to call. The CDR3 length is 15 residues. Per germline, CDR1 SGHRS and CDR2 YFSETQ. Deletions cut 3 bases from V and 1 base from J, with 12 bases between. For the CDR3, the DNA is TGCGCCAGCAGCTCTCAAGGGCAGGGCACAGATACGCAGTATTTT. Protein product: CASSSQGQGTDTQYF. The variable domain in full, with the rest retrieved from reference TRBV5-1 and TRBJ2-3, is KAGVTQTPRYLIKTRGQQVTLSCSPISGHRSVSWYQQTPGQGLQFLFEYFSETQRNKGNFPGRFSGRQFSNSRSEMNVSTLELGDSALYLCASSSQGQGTDTQYFGPGTRLTVL.

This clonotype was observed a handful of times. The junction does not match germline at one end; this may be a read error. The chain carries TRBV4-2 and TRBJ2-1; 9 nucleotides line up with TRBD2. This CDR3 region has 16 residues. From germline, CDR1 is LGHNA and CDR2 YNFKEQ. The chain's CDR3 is CASSQDSGRAYNEQFF. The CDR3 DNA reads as TGCGCCAGCAGCCAAGATAGCGGGAGAGCCTACAATGAGCAGTTCTTC.

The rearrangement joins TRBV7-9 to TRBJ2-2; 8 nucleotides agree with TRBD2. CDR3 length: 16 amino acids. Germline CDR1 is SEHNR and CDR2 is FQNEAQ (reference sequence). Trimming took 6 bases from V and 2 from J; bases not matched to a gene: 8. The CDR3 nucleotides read TGTGCCAGCAGGGGAAGCACTAGCGGTAACACCGGGGAGCTGTTTTTT. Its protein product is CASRGSTSGNTGELFF.

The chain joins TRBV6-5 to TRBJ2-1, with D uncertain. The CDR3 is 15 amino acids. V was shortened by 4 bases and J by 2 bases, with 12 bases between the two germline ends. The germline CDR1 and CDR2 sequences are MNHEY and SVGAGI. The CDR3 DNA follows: TGTGCCAGCAGTTCGACTGCCTTCACCTACAATGAGCAGTTCTTC. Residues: CASSSTAFTYNEQFF.

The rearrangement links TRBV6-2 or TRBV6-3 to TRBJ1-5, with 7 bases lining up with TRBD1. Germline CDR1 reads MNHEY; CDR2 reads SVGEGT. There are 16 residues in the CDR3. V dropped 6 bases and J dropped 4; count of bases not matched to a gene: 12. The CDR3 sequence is CASSRPPGQLNQPQHF. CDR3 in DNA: TGTGCCAGCAGCAGACCACCGGGACAGCTAAATCAGCCCCAGCATTTT.

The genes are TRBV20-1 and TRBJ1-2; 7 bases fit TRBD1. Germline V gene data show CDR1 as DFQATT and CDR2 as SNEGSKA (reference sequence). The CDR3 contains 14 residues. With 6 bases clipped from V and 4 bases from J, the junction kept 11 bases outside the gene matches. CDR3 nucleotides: TGCAGTGCGAGTCAGGGACAGCGATCCTATGGCTACACCTTC. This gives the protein CSASQGQRSYGYTF.